This T cell receptor (beta chain) originates from a study of cytomegalovirus exposure and HLA in healthy donors. The CDR3 is 13 amino acids. Germline CDR1 is MGHRA and CDR2 is YSYEKL. Trimming stripped 1 base from V and 2 bases from J, with 5 bases between. PCR employed 60 Vbeta and 13 Jbeta primers. Method: immunoSEQ multiplex PCR; TCRdb's copy keeps in-frame clones and lacks some. The data show about 150,000 clones, 60% to 85% seen once. Note on this clone: Its antigen is not identified.

Study-wide results and caveats: Segments of the TCR beta V type were, in most cases, productive about 87% or about 30% of the time in an earlier analysis. Later, an analysis showed that TCR beta chains associated with HLA were more clonally expanded than others that were equally common.

The sequence derives from a woman in her 40s in good health and CMV-seronegative. Sequenced material: PBMCs. V gene TRBV4-1 combines with J gene TRBJ1-2; D not certain. The CDR3 loop is CASSQGVNYGYTF. CDR3 bases: TGCGCCAGCAGCCAAGGAGTAAACTATGGCTACACCTTC.